The next 2 T cell receptor beta chains were all read from a single sample in a study of blood T cell repertoires in COVID-19. Repertoires were generated with immunoSEQ multiplex PCR, while TCRdb's copy carries only in-frame clones and drops some. The table lists some 340,000 clones, 75% to 90% of them singletons, with 3% to 4.5% in the top ten. Sequencing used peripheral blood. The receptors were sampled from a woman aged 18-29 years with acute or convalescent COVID-19.

V gene TRBV5-4 combines with J gene TRBJ2-5, with 10 positions matching TRBD1. Germline assignment: CDR1 SGHNT and CDR2 YYREEE (reference sequence). The V segment lost 4 bases and the J segment 5 bases; nucleotides outside the gene matches: 8. This CDR3 has 15 residues. The CDR3 DNA follows: TGTGCCAGCAGCCCCGGGACAGGGGTAATGGAGACCCAGTACTTC. Translating it yields CASSPGTGVMETQYF. Supplemented by reference TRBV5-4 and TRBJ2-5, the full variable domain reads ETGVTQSPTHLIKTRGQQVTLRCSSQSGHNTVSWYQQALGQGPQFIFQYYREEENGRGNFPPRFSGLQFPNYSSELNVNALELDDSALYLCASSPGTGVMETQYFGPGTRLLVL.

The chain employs TRBV5-1 and TRBJ2-2, with D possibly matching TRBD1 (5 bases). V was clipped by 4 bases and J by 1 base, with 8 bases between them. Germline V gene lookup returns CDR1 SGHRS and CDR2 YFSETQ. The CDR3 has 14 residues. CDR3 DNA sequence: TGCGCCAGCAGCGAAACAGGGAACACCGGGGAGCTGTTTTTT. This codes for CASSETGNTGELFF.